The clone carrying this T cell receptor (beta chain) has a handful of counts. Its antigen is unidentified. This sample stems from a study of blood T cells in healthy people across ages. Overall study results and limits: The diversity estimates, figures obtained from one million T cells, were considered underestimates.

CDR1 and CDR2 (germline): SGHRS, YFSETQ. The CDR3 is 15 residues long. The V gene end was trimmed by 4 bases and the J gene end by 5 bases; junction bases not matched to a gene: 3. The authors ran a second PCR of about 7 to 12 cycles using a sample-barcoded 5' primer and a J-beta primer mix. TCRdb used MiXCR to reprocess the 5' RACE reads, holding one entry per CDR3 protein. The table has around 940,000 distinct CDR3 sequences, roughly half seen once. The V gene is TRBV5-1, the J gene TRBJ2-1; TRBD2 matches at 13 bases. Sequencing was carried out using blood. The origin of this receptor is a woman in her sixties or seventies in good health. CDR3 in DNA: TGCGCCAGCAGCGGAGGACTAGCGGGAGACAATGAGCAGTTCTTC. Amino acid sequence: CASSGGLAGDNEQFF.